Following are 3 T cell receptor beta chains from one sample sequenced in a study of blood T cell repertoires in COVID-19. Repertoires were generated with immunoSEQ multiplex PCR, while TCRdb's copy carries only in-frame clones and drops some. The table lists 75,000 to 95,000 clones, approximately 90% of them singletons. What was sequenced was peripheral blood. The receptors come from a woman aged 80 or older with acute or convalescent COVID-19.

The V and J genes are TRBV14 and TRBJ1-2; tentative D call: TRBD1 (5 bases). Germline V gene lookup returns CDR1 SGHDN and CDR2 FVKESK. Trimming took off 1 base at V and 5 bases at J, with 17 bases between the two ends. The CDR3 is made up of 16 amino acids. The CDR3 bases are TGTGCCAGCAGCCAAGTGGGGGGACGGCGACCGTATGGCTACACCTTC. It specifies CASSQVGGRRPYGYTF. The variable domain in full, with the rest retrieved from reference TRBV14 and TRBJ1-2, is EAGVTQFPSHSVIEKGQTVTLRCDPISGHDNLYWYRRVMGKEIKFLLHFVKESKQDESGMPNNRFLAERTGGTYSTLKVQPAELEDSGVYFCASSQVGGRRPYGYTFGSGTRLTVV.

The table lists this clone with a count of one. The rearrangement joins TRBV20-1 to TRBJ2-1, with D perhaps matching TRBD1 (5 bases). Germline V gene data show CDR1 as DFQATT and CDR2 as SNEGSKA (reference sequence). CDR3 size: 15 residues. Trimming shortened V by 3 bases and J by 6 bases, and 18 bases separated the two germline ends. CDR3 coding DNA: TGCAGTGCTAGTTCGCATTCCTTGGGGCCCAATGAGCAGTTCTTC. This encodes CSASSHSLGPNEQFF.

The chain carries TRBV13 and TRBJ1-2; D unclear. This CDR3 is 14 amino acids long. The V gene's germline CDR1 is PRHDT and CDR2 FYEKMQ (reference sequence). Trimming removed 0 bases from V and 7 bases from J, with 12 bases in between. The CDR3 region is CASSLGGRGAGYTF. CDR3 bases: TGTGCCAGCAGCTTAGGTGGTCGGGGTGCTGGCTACACCTTC. The whole variable domain, remainder taken from reference TRBV13 and TRBJ1-2, is AAGVIQSPRHLIKEKRETATLKCYPIPRHDTVYWYQQGPGQDPQFLISFYEKMQSDKGSIPDRFSAQQFSDYHSELNMSSLELGDSALYFCASSLGGRGAGYTFGSGTRLTVV.